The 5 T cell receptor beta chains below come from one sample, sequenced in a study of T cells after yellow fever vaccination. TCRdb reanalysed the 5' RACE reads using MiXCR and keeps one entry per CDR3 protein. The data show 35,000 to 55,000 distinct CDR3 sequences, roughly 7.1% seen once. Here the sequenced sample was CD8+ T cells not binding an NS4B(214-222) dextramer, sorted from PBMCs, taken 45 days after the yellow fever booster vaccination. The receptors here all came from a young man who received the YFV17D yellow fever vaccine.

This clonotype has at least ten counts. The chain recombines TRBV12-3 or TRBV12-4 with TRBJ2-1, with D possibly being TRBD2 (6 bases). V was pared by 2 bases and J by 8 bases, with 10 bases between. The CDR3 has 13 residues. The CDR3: CASSLTGDDEQFF. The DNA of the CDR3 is TGTGCCAGCAGTTTAACGGGGGACGATGAGCAGTTCTTC.

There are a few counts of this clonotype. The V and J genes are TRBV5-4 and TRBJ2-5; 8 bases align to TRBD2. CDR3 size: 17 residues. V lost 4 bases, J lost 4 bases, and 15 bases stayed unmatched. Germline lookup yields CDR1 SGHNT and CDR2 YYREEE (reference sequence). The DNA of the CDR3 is TGTGCCAGCAGCACCGAGGGAACTAGCGGTGGAGTAGAGACCCAGTACTTC. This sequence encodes CASSTEGTSGGVETQYF.

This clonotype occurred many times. As DNA, the CDR3 is TGCAGTGCTAGGGGGTCAGGGGTTATTCAGTTCTTC. This sequence encodes CSARGSGVIQFF. V is TRBV20-1 and J is TRBJ2-1, with D perhaps TRBD1 (6 bases). V lost 3 bases to trimming and J lost 13 bases, with 16 bases between them. Germline lookup yields CDR1 DFQATT and CDR2 SNEGSKA (reference sequence). The CDR3 covers 12 residues.

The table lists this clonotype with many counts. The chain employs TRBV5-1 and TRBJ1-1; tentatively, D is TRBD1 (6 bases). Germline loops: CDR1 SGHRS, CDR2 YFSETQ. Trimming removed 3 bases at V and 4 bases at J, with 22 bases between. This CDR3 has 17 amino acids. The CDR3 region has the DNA TGCGCCAGCAGCTGGGTGCCCGGGGGCGCGGGAATCACTGAAGCTTTCTTT. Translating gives CASSWVPGGAGITEAFF.

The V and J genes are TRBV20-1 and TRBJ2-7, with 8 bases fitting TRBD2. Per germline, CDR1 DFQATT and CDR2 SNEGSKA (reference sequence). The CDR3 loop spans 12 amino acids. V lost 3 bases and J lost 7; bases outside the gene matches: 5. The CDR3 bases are TGCAGTGCTAGCGGGGGGGGTCCTGAGCAGTACTTC. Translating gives CSASGGGPEQYF.